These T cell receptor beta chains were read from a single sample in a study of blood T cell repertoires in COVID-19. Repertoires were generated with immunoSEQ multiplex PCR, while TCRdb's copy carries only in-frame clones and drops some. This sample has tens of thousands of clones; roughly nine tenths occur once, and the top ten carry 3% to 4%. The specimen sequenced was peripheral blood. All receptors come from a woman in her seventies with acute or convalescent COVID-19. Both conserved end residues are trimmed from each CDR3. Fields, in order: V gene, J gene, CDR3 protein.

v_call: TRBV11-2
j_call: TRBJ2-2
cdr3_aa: ASSPGHLNTGELF

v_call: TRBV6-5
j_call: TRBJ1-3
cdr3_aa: ASSYARVSSGNTIY

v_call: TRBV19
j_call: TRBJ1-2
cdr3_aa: ASSTRDRGPEKLYGYT

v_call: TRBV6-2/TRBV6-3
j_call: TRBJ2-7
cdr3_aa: ASSYGTGTHEQY

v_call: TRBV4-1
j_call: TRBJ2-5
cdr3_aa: ASSQEAASGGVTGRRVGTQY

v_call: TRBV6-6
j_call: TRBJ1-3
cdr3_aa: ASSTGTGSGNTIY

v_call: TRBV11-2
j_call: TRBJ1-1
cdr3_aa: ASSWGQVTEAF

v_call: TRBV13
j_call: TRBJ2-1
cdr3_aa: ASSLGLRTGGSNEQF

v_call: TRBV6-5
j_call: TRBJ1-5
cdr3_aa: ATQTVWSNQPQH

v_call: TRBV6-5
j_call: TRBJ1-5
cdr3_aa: ASRRGQGSNQPQH

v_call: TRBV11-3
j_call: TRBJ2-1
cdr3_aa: ASSSRTGYNEQF

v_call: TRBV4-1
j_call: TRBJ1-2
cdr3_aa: ASSQGRESNYGYT

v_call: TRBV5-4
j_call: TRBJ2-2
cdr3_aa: ASSRTGANAGELF

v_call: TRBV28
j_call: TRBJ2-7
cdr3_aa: ASMPGLATYEQY

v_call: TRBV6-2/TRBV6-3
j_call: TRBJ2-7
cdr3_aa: ASSFTGTSLYEQY

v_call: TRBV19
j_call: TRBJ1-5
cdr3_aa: ASNQGLEQPQH

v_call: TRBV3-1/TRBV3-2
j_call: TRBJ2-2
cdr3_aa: ASSPQTTTVSTGELF

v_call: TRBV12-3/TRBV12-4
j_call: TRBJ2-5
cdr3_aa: ASSWTEETQY

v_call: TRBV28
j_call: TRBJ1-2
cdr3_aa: ASSLGPYGYT

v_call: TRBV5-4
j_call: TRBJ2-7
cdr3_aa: ASSQDSGSPYEQY

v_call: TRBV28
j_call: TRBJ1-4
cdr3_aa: ASSFGGSNEKLF

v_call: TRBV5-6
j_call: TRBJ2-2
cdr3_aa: ASSLPGTGHTGELF

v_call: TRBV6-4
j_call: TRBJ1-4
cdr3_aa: ASSTQTENI

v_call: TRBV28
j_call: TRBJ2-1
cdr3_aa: ASSSGTSGYNEQF

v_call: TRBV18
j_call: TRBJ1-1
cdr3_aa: ASSLTGPTEAF

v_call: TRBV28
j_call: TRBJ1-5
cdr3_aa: ASRRRQGTRDQPQH

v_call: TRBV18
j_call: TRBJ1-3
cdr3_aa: ASSPAQGSSGNTIY

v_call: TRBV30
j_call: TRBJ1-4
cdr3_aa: AWSVRQGISNEKLF

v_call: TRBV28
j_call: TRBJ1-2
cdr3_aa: ASSQGGVSVYGYT

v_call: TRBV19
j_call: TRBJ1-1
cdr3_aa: ASSIRTLTGGYTEAF

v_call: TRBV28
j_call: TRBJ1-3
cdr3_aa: ASSFGGAGNTIY

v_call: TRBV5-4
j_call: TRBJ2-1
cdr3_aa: ASSIDRGPYNEQF

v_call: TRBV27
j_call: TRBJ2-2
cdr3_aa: ASSQIRTSGLANTGELF

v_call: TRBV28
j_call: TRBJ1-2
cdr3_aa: ASRNRVVGYT

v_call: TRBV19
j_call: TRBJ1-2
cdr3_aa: ASRTGGFDYGYT

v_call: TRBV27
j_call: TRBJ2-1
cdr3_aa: ASSLLVKAGIRQF

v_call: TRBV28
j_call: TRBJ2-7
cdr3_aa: ASSLLGVEQY

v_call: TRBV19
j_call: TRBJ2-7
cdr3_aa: ASSRGLGPLNYEQY

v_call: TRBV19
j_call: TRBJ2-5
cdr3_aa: ASSITAQVETQY

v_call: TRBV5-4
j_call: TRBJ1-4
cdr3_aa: ASSLAGGRGEKLF

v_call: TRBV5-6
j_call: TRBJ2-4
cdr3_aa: ASSLALAGNSLAKNIQY

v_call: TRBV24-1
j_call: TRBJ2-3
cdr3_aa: ATSDLERLAGVADTQY

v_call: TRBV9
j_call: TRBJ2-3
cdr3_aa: ASSVGTSGGDTQY

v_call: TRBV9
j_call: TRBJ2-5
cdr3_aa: ASSVGSGLETQY

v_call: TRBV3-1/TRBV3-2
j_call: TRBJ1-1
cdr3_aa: ASSQVATSEAF

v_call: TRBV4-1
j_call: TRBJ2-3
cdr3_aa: ASSPSLTDTQY

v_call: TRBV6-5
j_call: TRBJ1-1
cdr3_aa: ASSTDSQKAAF

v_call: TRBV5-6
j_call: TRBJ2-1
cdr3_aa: ASSSSSRLAGSYNEQF

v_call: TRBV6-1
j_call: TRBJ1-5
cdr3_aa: ASREFGGTFNQPQH

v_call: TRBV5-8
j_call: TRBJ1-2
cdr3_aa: ASYWTGGVYGYT

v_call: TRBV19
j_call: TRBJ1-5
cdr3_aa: ASSIWTGVGQPQH

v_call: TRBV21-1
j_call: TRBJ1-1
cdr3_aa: ASSKALELPQGASTEAF

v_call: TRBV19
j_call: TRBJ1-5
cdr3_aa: ASSTTGSNQPQH

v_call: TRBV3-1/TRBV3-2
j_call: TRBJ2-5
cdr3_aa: ASSLYRQEETQY

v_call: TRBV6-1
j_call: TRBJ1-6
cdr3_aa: ASSEARGLISSPLH

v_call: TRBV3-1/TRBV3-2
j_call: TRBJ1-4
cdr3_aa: ASSSRGTVSEKLF